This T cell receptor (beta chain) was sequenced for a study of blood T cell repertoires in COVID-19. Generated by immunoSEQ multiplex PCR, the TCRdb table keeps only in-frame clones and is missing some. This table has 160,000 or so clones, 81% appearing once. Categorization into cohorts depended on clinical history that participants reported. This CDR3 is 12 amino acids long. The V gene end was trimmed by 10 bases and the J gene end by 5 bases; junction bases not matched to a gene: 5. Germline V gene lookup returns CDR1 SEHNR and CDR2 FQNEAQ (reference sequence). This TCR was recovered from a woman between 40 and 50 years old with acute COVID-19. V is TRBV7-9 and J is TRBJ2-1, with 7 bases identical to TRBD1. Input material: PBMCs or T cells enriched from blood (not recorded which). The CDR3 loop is CATGQYNNEQFF. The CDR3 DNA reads TGTGCCACGGGACAGTACAACAATGAGCAGTTCTTC. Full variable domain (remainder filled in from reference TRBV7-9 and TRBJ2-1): DTGVSQNPRHKITKRGQNVTFRCDPISEHNRLYWYRQTLGQGPEFLTYFQNEAQLEKSRLLSDRFSAERPKGSFSTLEIQRTEQGDSAMYLCATGQYNNEQFFGPGTRLTVL.